The 10 T cell receptor beta chains below all came from one sample that was sequenced in a study of patients and donors after allogeneic stem cell transplantation. TCRdb re-derived calls from the RT-PCR reads in MiXCR, one entry per CDR3 protein. In the table there are about 160,000 distinct CDR3 sequences, approximately 40% of which are singletons. Sequenced sample: blood, either unsorted or a sorted T cell fraction (not recorded which). Receptor source: a human donor who was either an allogeneic HSCT recipient or a stem cell or donor lymphocyte infusion donor (not recorded which). It is not recorded whose cells these are; they may come from a transplant donor.

The chain joins TRBV29-1 to TRBJ1-1; 9 bases are a match to TRBD1. The CDR3 is made up of 16 amino acids. V shed 8 bases, J shed 4 bases, and the junction held 17 bases outside the gene matches. The germline V gene has CDR1 SQVTM and CDR2 ANQGSEA. The CDR3: CSLRRPGTGPSTEAFF. The CDR3 DNA reads as TGCAGCCTCCGACGTCCCGGGACAGGGCCGAGCACTGAAGCTTTCTTT. Supplemented by reference TRBV29-1 and TRBJ1-1, the full variable domain reads SAVISQKPSRDICQRGTSLTIQCQVDSQVTMMFWYRQQPGQSLTLIATANQGSEATYESGFVIDKFPISRPNLTFSTLTVSNMSPEDSSIYLCSLRRPGTGPSTEAFFGQGTRLTVV.

The table lists this clonotype with many counts. One end of the junction does not line up with germline, which may come from a read error. DNA of the CDR3: TGTGCCAGCAGTTTAGAGGGTTTGTATGGCTACACCTTC. It translates to CASSLEGLYGYTF. V is TRBV7-9 and J is TRBJ1-2, with D uncertain. Germline V lookup: CDR1 SEHNR, CDR2 FQNEAQ (reference sequence). The CDR3 is made up of 13 amino acids.

This clonotype has more than one count but fewer than ten. The chain couples TRBV9 to TRBJ1-3; a weak D match, TRBD1 (5 bases). This CDR3 contains 14 residues. Germline values: CDR1 SGDLS, CDR2 YYNGEE. The V end lost 1 base, the J end lost 8 bases, and 13 bases lay between the germline ends. Written as DNA, the CDR3 is TGTGCCAGCAGCGTACAGGGCTTTGGGGACACCATATATTTT. It codes for CASSVQGFGDTIYF.

The CDR3 reads CASTVRPGELFF. The CDR3 coding sequence is TGTGCCAGCACCGTCCGCCCCGGGGAGCTGTTTTTT. This chain links TRBV12-3 or TRBV12-4 with TRBJ2-2, with D unclear. V was trimmed by 7 bases and J by 6 bases, leaving 9 bases between them. The CDR3 is 12 residues long.

In nucleotides, the CDR3 is TGTGCCAGCGGACGGGGCTACGAGCAGTACGTC. This translates into CASGRGYEQYV. The V gene is TRBV6-2 or TRBV6-3, the J gene TRBJ2-7, with D perhaps matching TRBD2 (5 bases). V lost 8 bases and J lost 3, with 8 bases in between. Germline CDR1 and CDR2: MNHEY and SVGEGT. This CDR3 is 11 amino acids long.

The rearrangement links TRBV6-6 to TRBJ1-1; D is uncertain. CDR1 and CDR2 from the germline V gene are MNHNY and SVGAGI (reference sequence). V lost 1 base, J lost 4 bases, and 7 bases lay in between. The CDR3 length is 13 residues. The CDR3 DNA follows: TGTGCCAGCAGTTACTTCTGGGGCACTGAAGCTTTCTTT. Translation: CASSYFWGTEAFF.

This clonotype was seen a handful of times. J is TRBJ1-2 and V is TRBV12-3 or TRBV12-4; D gene unclear. This CDR3 is 11 amino acids long. The V and J ends lost 5 bases and 4 bases respectively, with 5 bases between them. The CDR3 DNA reads TGTGCCAGCAGTGTCAGCTATGGCTACACCTTC. This encodes CASSVSYGYTF.

This chain links TRBV3-1 with TRBJ2-5; possible D gene TRBD1, 5 bases. Germline assignment: CDR1 LGHDT and CDR2 YNNKEL (reference sequence). V was shortened by 3 bases and J by 1 base, with 15 bases between the two germline ends. CDR3 length: 16 residues. The CDR3 sequence is CASSHGQKKTQETQYF. DNA of the CDR3: TGTGCCAGCAGCCATGGACAAAAAAAGACCCAAGAGACCCAGTACTTC.

The sample holds a few counts of this clonotype. This chain uses TRBV27 with TRBJ1-2; tentatively, D is TRBD1 (6 bases). Germline assignment: CDR1 MNHEY and CDR2 SMNVEV (reference sequence). Trimming took 5 bases from V and 8 from J, leaving 18 bases between them. The CDR3 extends over 14 amino acids. CDR3 sequence: CASSPGAGLGGYTF. DNA for the CDR3: TGTGCCAGCAGTCCAGGGGCCGGGCTGGGGGGCTACACCTTC.

The chain links TRBV27 to TRBJ2-7; 8 bases align to TRBD1. Trimming took 2 bases from V and 0 from J; bases not matched to a gene: 0. The germline CDR1 and CDR2 sequences are MNHEY and SMNVEV (reference sequence). The CDR3 sequence is 14 residues long. The CDR3 nucleotides read TGTGCCAGCAGTTTAGGACAGGGCTCCTACGAGCAGTACTTC. This translates into CASSLGQGSYEQYF.